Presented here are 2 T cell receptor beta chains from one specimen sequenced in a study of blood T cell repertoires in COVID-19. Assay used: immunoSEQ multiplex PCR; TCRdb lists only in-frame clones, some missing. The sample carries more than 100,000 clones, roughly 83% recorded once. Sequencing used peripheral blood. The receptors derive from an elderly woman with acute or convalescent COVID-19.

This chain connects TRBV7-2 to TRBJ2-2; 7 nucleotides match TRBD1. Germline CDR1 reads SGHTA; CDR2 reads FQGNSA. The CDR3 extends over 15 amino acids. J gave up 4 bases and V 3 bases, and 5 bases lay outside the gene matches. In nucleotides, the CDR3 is TGTGCCAGCAGCTTTTTACAGGGGAGCACCGGGGAGCTGTTTTTT. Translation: CASSFLQGSTGELFF.

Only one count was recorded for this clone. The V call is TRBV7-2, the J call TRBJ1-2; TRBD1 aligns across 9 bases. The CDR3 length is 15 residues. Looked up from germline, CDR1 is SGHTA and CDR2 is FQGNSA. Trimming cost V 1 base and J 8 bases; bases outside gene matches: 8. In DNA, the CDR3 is TGTGCCAGCAGCTTAGTTCCGGGACAGGGCCTAGGCTACACCTTC. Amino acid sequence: CASSLVPGQGLGYTF. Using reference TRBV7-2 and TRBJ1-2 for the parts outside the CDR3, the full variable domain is GAGVSQSPSNKVTEKGKDVELRCDPISGHTALYWYRQSLGQGLEFLIYFQGNSAPDKSGLPSDRFSAERTGGSVSTLTIQRTQQEDSAVYLCASSLVPGQGLGYTFGSGTRLTVV.